Sequencing of this T cell receptor (beta chain) was carried out in a study of radiotherapy plus CTLA-4 blockade in lung cancer. Across the whole study: Patients showed objective responses in 18% of cases, and disease control was achieved by around 30%. General observations from the study: How blood T cell clones changed early, along with interferon-beta, reportedly forecast response best. In blood, after radiotherapy plus ipilimumab, tumor-derived TCR clones expanded.

With regard to this clone: Its antigen is undetermined.

CTLA-4 blockade with ipilimumab, together with focal radiation, was given to patients with chemo-refractory metastatic non-small-cell lung cancer. This table comes from immunoSEQ multiplex PCR, and its TCRdb copy is limited to in-frame clones, with some not included. Of some 23,000 clones detected, around 72% appear once; the ten largest clones hold more than 3.5%. The sequence was collected from a human donor with non-small cell lung cancer who had stable disease on radiotherapy plus ipilimumab. Here the sequenced sample was peripheral blood, taken from a patient treated with radiotherapy plus ipilimumab.

This chain's CDR3 is CASSLAGTSNEQFF. CDR3 nucleotides: TGTGCCAGCAGCTTGGCCGGGACGTCCAATGAGCAGTTCTTC. The genes are TRBV5-8 and TRBJ2-1; D could derive from TRBD1 or TRBD2 (5 bases each). The CDR3 runs to 14 residues. Germline V gives CDR1 SGHTS, CDR2 YDEGEE. The V end lost 0 bases, the J end lost 6 bases, and 10 bases lay between the germline ends. Based on the CDR3 plus reference TRBV5-8 and TRBJ2-1, the full variable domain is EAGVTQSPTHLIKTRGQQATLRCSPISGHTSVYWYQQALGLGLQFLLWYDEGEERNRGNFPPRFSGRQFPNYSSELNVNALELEDSALYLCASSLAGTSNEQFFGPGTRLTVL.